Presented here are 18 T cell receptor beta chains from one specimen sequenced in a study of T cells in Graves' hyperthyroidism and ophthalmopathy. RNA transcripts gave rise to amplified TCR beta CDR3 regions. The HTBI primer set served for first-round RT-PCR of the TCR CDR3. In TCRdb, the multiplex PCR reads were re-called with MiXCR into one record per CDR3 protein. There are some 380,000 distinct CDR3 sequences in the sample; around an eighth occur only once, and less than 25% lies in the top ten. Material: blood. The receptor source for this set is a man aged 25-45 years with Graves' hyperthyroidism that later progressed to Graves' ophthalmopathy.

Here the CDR3 reads CASSLAGTRGTEAFF. CDR3 in DNA: TGCGCCAGCAGCTTGGCCGGGACTAGGGGCACTGAAGCTTTCTTT. This rearrangement joins TRBV5-1 to TRBJ1-1, with D possibly matching TRBD1 (5 bases). Per germline, CDR1 SGHRS and CDR2 YFSETQ. Trimming took off 0 bases at V and 4 bases at J, with 13 bases between the two ends. The CDR3 is made up of 15 amino acids.

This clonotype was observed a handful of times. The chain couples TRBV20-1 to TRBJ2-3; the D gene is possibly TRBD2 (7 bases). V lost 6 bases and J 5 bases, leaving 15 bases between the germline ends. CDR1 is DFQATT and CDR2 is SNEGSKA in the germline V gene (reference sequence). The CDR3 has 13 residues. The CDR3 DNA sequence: TGCAGTGCCCCGCGGGGGCCCCAAGATACGCAGTATTTT. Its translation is CSAPRGPQDTQYF.

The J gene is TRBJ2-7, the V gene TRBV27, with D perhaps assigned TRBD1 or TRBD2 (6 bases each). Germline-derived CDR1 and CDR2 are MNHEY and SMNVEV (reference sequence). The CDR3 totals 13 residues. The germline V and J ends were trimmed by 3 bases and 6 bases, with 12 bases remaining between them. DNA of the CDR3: TGTGCCAGCAGTTTGAGGGGGGATCTCGAGCAGTACTTC. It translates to CASSLRGDLEQYF.

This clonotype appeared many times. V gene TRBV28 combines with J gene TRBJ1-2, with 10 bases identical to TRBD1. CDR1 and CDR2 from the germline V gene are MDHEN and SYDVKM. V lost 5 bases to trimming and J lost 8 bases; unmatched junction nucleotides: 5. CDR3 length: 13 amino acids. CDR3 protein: CASSETGGWGYTF. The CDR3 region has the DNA TGTGCCAGCAGTGAGACAGGGGGCTGGGGCTACACCTTC.

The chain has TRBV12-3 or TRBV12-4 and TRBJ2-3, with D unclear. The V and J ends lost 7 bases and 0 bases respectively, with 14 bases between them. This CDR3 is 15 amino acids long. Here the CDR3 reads CASTPSGESTDTQYF. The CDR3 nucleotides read TGTGCCAGCACCCCCTCTGGAGAAAGCACAGATACGCAGTATTTT.

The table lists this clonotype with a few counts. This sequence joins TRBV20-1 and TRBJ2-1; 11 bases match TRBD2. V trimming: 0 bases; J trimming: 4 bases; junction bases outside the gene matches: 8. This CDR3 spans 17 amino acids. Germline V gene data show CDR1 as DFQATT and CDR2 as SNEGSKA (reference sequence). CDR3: CSAREASGGITYNEQFF. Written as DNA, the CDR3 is TGCAGTGCTAGAGAGGCTAGCGGGGGGATCACATACAATGAGCAGTTCTTC.

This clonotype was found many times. The DNA for the CDR3 is TGTGCCTGGAGTGATTCCGGCAATCAGCCCCAGCATTTT. It translates to CAWSDSGNQPQHF. This sequence joins TRBV30 and TRBJ1-5; the D is unclear. CDR1 GTSNPN and CDR2 SVGIG come from the germline V gene (reference sequence). Trimming left V 1 base short and J 2 bases short, with 6 bases between. The CDR3 spans 13 residues.

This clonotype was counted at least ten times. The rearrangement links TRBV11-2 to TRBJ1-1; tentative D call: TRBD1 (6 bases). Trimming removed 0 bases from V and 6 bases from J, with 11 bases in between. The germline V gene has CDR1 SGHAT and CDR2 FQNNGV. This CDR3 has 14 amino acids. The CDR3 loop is CASSLDRTVPEAFF. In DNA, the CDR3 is TGTGCCAGCAGCTTAGATCGGACAGTCCCTGAAGCTTTCTTT.

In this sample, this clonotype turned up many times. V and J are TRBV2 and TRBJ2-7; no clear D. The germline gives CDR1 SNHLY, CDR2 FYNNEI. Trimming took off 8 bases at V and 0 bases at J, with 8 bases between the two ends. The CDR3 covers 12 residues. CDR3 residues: CASRPISYEQYF. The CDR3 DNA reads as TGTGCCAGCCGCCCGATCTCCTACGAGCAGTACTTC.

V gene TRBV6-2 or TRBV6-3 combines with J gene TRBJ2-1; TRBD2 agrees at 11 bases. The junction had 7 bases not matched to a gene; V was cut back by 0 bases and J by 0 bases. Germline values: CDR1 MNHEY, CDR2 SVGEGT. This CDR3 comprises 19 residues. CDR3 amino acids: CASSYSGLAVPGSYNEQFF. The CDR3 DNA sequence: TGTGCCAGCAGTTACTCGGGACTAGCGGTCCCCGGCTCCTACAATGAGCAGTTCTTC.

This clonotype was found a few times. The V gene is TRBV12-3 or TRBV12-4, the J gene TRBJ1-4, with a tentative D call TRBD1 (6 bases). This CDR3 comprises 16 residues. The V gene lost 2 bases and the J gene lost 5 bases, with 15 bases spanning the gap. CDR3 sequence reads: CASSLRYRVRNEKLFF. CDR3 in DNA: TGTGCCAGCAGTTTACGCTACAGGGTTCGAAATGAAAAACTGTTTTTT.

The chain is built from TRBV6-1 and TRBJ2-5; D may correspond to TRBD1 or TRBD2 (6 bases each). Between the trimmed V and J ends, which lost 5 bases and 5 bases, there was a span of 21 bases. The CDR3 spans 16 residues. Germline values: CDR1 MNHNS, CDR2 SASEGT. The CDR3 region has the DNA TGTGCCAGCAGTTTAATGGGGGGCCTCCTTCCGGAGACCCAGTACTTC. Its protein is CASSLMGGLLPETQYF.

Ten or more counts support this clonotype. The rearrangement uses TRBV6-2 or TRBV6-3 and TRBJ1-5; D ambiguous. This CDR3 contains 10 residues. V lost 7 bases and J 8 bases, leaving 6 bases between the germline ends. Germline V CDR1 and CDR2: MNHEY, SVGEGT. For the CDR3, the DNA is TGTGCCAGCAATAAGAAGCCCCAGCATTTT. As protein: CASNKKPQHF.

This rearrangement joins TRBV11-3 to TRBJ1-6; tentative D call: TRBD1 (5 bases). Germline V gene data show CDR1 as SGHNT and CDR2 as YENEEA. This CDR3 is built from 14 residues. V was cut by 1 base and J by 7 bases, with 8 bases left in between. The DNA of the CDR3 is TGTGCCAGCAGCTTAGGGGGCAGCAATTCACCCCTCCACTTT. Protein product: CASSLGGSNSPLHF.

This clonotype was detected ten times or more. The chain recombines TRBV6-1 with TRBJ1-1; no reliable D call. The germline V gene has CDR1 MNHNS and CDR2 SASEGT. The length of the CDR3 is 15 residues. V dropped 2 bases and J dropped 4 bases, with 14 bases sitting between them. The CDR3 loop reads CASSERERVGTEAFF. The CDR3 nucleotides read TGTGCCAGCAGTGAACGAGAAAGGGTGGGCACTGAAGCTTTCTTT.

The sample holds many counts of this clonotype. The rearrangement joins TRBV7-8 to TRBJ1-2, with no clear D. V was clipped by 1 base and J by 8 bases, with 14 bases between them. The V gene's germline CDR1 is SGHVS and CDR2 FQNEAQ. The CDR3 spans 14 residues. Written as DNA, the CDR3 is TGTGCCAGCAGCTTAGATTGGCGAGGGCACGGCTACACCTTC. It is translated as CASSLDWRGHGYTF.

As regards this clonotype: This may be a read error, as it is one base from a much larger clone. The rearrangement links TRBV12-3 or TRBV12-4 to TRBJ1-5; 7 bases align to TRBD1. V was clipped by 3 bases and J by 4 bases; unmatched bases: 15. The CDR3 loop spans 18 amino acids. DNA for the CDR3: TGTGCCAGCAGTTTCAGGGACAGAGGGTTTAATGAGAATCAGCCCCAGCATTTT. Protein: CASSFRDRGFNENQPQHF.

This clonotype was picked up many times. CDR3 amino acids: CASSFDIEETQYF. Written as DNA, the CDR3 is TGTGCCAGCAGCTTCGACATAGAAGAGACCCAGTACTTC. V and J are TRBV11-2 and TRBJ2-5; D remains ambiguous. Between the trimmed V and J ends, which lost 3 bases and 3 bases, there was a span of 8 bases. CDR3 length: 13 residues. CDR1 SGHAT and CDR2 FQNNGV come from the germline V gene. The whole variable domain, remainder taken from reference TRBV11-2 and TRBJ2-5, is EAGVAQSPRYKIIEKRQSVAFWCNPISGHATLYWYQQILGQGPKLLIQFQNNGVVDDSQLPKDRFSAERLKGVDSTLKIQPAKLEDSAVYLCASSFDIEETQYFGPGTRLLVL.